The next 11 T cell receptor beta chains were all read from a single sample in a study of CD4 T cells in relation to SARS-CoV-2 and coronaviruses. Assay used: immunoSEQ multiplex PCR; TCRdb lists only in-frame clones, some missing. The table includes some 45,000 clones, approximately 80% detected once. For these receptors, no antigen is known. The sequenced sample was naive CD4+ T cells from PBMCs, cultured in vitro. Sample subset: naive CD4+ T cells isolated by negative enrichment. These receptors were taken from an adult with COVID-19.

The rearrangement links TRBV19 to TRBJ2-1; 10 bases line up with TRBD2. The CDR3 spans 12 residues. V lost 7 bases to trimming and J lost 6 bases; unmatched junction nucleotides: 0. Germline CDR1 and CDR2: LNHDA and SQIVND (reference sequence). The CDR3 sequence is CASTSGSNEQFF. In nucleotides, the CDR3 is TGTGCCAGTACTAGCGGGAGCAATGAGCAGTTCTTC.

DNA of the CDR3: TGCGCCAGCAGTAAAAGGAACTTTTCCTTAATCCATGAGCAGTTCTTC. Amino acid sequence: CASSKRNFSLIHEQFF. The genes are TRBV23-1 and TRBJ2-1; no clear D. TRBV23-1 is marked as an open reading frame, function uncertain. CDR3 length: 16 amino acids. V gave up 5 bases and J gave up 8 bases, with 22 bases separating them.

This clone was seen just once. The chain links TRBV4-3 to TRBJ2-5, with 9 bases that match TRBD2. The V gene end was trimmed by 0 bases and the J gene end by 4 bases; junction bases not matched to a gene: 6. Germline V gives CDR1 LGHNA, CDR2 YSLEER. CDR3 length equals 16 residues. The CDR3 is CASSQDWPSGIETQYF. The CDR3 nucleotides read TGCGCCAGCAGCCAAGATTGGCCTAGCGGGATAGAGACCCAGTACTTC.

The chain combines TRBV12-5 with TRBJ1-6; D uncertain. Germline CDR1 reads LGHNT; CDR2 reads FRNRAP. The CDR3 contains 16 residues. Trimming took off 7 bases at V and 0 bases at J, with 13 bases between the two ends. This CDR3 is CASASTGSSYNSPLHF. The CDR3 DNA sequence: TGTGCTAGTGCTTCAACTGGCAGCTCCTATAATTCACCCCTCCACTTT.

This clone was observed a handful of times. The rearrangement uses TRBV7-9 and TRBJ1-3; D might be TRBD1 (5 bases). The CDR3 length is 15 residues. The germline V gene encodes CDR1 SEHNR and CDR2 FQNEAQ (reference sequence). V lost 3 bases and J 5 bases, leaving 14 bases between the germline ends. The CDR3 nucleotides are TGTGCCAGCAGCTTGACCGCCAGGGACCGAAACACCATATATTTT. Translating gives CASSLTARDRNTIYF.

The chain joins TRBV7-3 to TRBJ2-5, with D perhaps matching TRBD1 (5 bases). The germline V gene has CDR1 SGHTA and CDR2 FQGTGA. With 0 bases removed from V and 2 bases from J, the gap between germline ends came to 16 bases. The CDR3 totals 17 residues. CDR3 in amino acids: CASSLTQGTDTQETQYF. In DNA form, the CDR3 reads TGTGCCAGCAGCTTAACCCAGGGAACAGATACTCAAGAGACCCAGTACTTC.

V is TRBV24-1 and J is TRBJ2-5, with D possibly being TRBD1 (6 bases). The germline V gene encodes CDR1 KGHDR and CDR2 SFDVKD. The germline V and J ends were trimmed by 4 bases and 9 bases, with 20 bases remaining between them. The CDR3 totals 15 residues. In DNA, the CDR3 is TGTGCCACCAGTGACCGCCGGGACACCTCCGGGGCCCAGTACTTC. This translates into CATSDRRDTSGAQYF.

This chain links TRBV3-1 (or the pseudogene TRBV3-2) with TRBJ2-3, with D possibly being TRBD1 (5 bases). The length of the CDR3 is 14 residues. CDR1 is LGHDT, CDR2 YNNKEL, per germline (reference sequence). Trimming took off 1 base at V and 4 bases at J, with 9 bases between the two ends. CDR3 protein: CASSQGAGSDTQYF. CDR3 DNA sequence: TGTGCCAGCAGCCAAGGGGCAGGGTCAGATACGCAGTATTTT.

CDR3 amino acids: CASSDRAGSTDTQYF. CDR3 in DNA: TGCGCCAGCAGCGACCGAGCTGGGAGCACAGATACGCAGTATTTT. This rearrangement joins TRBV5-1 to TRBJ2-3; D uncertain. Trimming shortened V by 4 bases and J by 0 bases, and 12 bases separated the two germline ends. Germline V CDR1 and CDR2: SGHRS, YFSETQ. The CDR3 runs 15 residues.

The J gene is TRBJ1-2, the V gene TRBV3-1 (or the pseudogene TRBV3-2), with TRBD1 as a possible D gene (5 bases). This CDR3 region has 15 residues. The ends were cut back, 0 bases at V and 9 bases at J, with 17 bases in the middle. Looked up from germline, CDR1 is LGHDT and CDR2 is YNNKEL (reference sequence). CDR3: CASSQDPPQGDRYTF. CDR3 DNA: TGTGCCAGCAGCCAAGATCCCCCGCAGGGAGACCGCTACACCTTC.

The rearrangement joins TRBV28 to TRBJ2-3; 8 bases map to TRBD2. With V trimmed by 6 bases and J by 7 bases, 15 bases remained unmatched. CDR1 and CDR2 (germline): MDHEN, SYDVKM. This CDR3 comprises 16 residues. The CDR3 DNA reads TGTGCCAGCAGGACCAGTAGCGGGGACGGAGGTCATACGCAGTATTTT. It specifies CASRTSSGDGGHTQYF.